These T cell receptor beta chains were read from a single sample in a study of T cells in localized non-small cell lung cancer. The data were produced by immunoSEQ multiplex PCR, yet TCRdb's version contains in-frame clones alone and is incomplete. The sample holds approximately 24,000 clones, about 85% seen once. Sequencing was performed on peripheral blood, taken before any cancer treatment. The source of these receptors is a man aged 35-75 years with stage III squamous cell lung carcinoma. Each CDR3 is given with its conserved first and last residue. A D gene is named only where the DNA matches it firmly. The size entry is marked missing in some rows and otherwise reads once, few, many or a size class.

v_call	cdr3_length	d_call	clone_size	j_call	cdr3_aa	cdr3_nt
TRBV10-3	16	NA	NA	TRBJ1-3	CAISDSGGFSGNTIYF	TGTGCCATCAGTGACTCGGGAGGGTTCTCTGGAAACACCATATATTTT
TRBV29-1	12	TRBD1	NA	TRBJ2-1	CSATGDYNEQFF	TGCAGCGCAACAGGGGACTACAATGAGCAGTTCTTC
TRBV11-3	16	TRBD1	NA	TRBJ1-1	CASSLGQGSTNTEAFF	TGTGCCAGCAGCTTAGGACAGGGGAGTACGAACACTGAAGCTTTCTTT
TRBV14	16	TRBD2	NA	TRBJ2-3	CASSPGGGLGTDTQYF	TGTGCCAGCAGCCCGGGGGGAGGTTTAGGCACAGATACGCAGTATTTT
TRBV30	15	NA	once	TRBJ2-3	CAWSGQGSRTDTQYF	TGTGCCTGGAGTGGGCAGGGGAGTCGGACAGATACGCAGTATTTT
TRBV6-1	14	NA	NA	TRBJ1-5	CASGEAGRNQPQHF	TGTGCCAGCGGTGAGGCAGGGCGCAATCAGCCCCAGCATTTT
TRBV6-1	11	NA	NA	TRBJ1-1	CASHTRTEAFF	TGTGCCAGCCATACGCGGACTGAAGCTTTCTTT
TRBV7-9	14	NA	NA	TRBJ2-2	CASTVQRGVGELFF	TGTGCCAGCACCGTACAAAGGGGCGTGGGGGAGCTGTTTTTT
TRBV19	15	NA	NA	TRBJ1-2	CASMVVGPVNYGYTF	TGTGCCAGTATGGTTGTGGGGCCGGTTAACTATGGCTACACCTTC
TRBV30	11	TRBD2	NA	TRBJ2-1	CAWSEGGEQFF	TGTGCCTGGAGTGAGGGAGGGGAGCAGTTCTTC
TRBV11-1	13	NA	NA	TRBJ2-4	CASSRDRENIQYF	TGTGCCAGCAGCCGGGACCGAGAAAACATTCAGTACTTC
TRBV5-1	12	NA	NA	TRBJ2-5	CASSPDGQTQYF	TGCGCCAGCAGCCCTGACGGGCAGACCCAGTACTTC
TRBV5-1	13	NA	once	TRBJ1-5	CASSPDKGQPQHF	TGCGCCAGCAGCCCCGACAAAGGGCAGCCCCAGCATTTT
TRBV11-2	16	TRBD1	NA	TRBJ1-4	CASSLGDRGLNEKLFF	TGTGCCAGCAGCTTAGGGGACAGGGGTCTTAATGAAAAACTGTTTTTT
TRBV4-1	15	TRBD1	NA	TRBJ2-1	CASSLGQGSQNEQFF	TGCGCCAGCAGCCTTGGACAGGGGAGCCAGAATGAGCAGTTCTTC
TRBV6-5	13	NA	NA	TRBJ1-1	CASSYKGNTEAFF	TGTGCCAGCAGTTACAAGGGAAACACTGAAGCTTTCTTT
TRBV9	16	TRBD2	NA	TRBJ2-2	CASSGSSGRAFGELFF	TGTGCCAGCAGCGGATCTAGCGGGAGGGCCTTCGGGGAGCTGTTTTTT
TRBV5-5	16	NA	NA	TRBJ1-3	CASSLGTRPSGNTIYF	TGTGCCAGCAGCTTGGGGACCAGACCATCTGGAAACACCATATATTTT
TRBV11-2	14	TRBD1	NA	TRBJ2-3	CASSSRDRADTQYF	TGTGCCAGCAGCTCCCGGGACAGGGCAGATACGCAGTATTTT
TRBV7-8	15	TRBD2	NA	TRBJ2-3	CASSPRLAGTDTQYF	TGTGCCAGCAGCCCAAGACTAGCGGGGACAGATACGCAGTATTTT
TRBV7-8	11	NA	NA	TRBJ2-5	CASSPQETQYF	TGTGCCAGCAGCCCCCAAGAGACCCAGTACTTC
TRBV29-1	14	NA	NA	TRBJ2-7	CSVEEEGRDYEQYF	TGCAGCGTTGAAGAGGAAGGCAGGGACTACGAGCAGTACTTC
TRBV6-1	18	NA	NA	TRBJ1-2	CASSERPGTPLANYGYTF	TGTGCCAGCAGTGAACGCCCGGGAACCCCCTTAGCTAACTATGGCTACACCTTC
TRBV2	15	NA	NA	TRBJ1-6	CASSATLGVNSPLHF	TGTGCCAGCAGTGCGACCTTAGGGGTAAATTCACCCCTCCACTTT
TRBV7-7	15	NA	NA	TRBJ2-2	CASSPRGFGTGELFF	TGTGCCAGCAGCCCCCGAGGGTTCGGCACCGGGGAGCTGTTTTTT
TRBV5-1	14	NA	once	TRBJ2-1	CASSLAQKSNEQFF	TGCGCCAGCAGCTTGGCGCAAAAATCCAATGAGCAGTTCTTC